The rows below give T cell receptor beta chains drawn from one sample of a study of OX40 agonist ivuxolimab in advanced cancers. Repertoires were generated with immunoSEQ multiplex PCR, while TCRdb's copy carries only in-frame clones and drops some. The sample shows tens of thousands of clones, 79% of them seen only once. Material: CD4+ or CD8+ T cells sorted from blood, obtained in a trial of the OX40 agonist ivuxolimab. Every receptor here comes from an adult with an advanced solid tumor such as melanoma, head and neck, liver or kidney cancer. The CDR3 runs from the conserved cysteine through the conserved F or W. Fields, in order: V gene, clone size, D gene, J gene, CDR3 DNA, CDR3 protein. The D gene is left open where the match is weak. Size tells how often a clone was seen (once, few, many) or the class of an expanded clone, and some rows leave it out.

V: TRBV9
size: once
D: .
J: TRBJ2-4
DNA: TGTGCCAGCAGTGGGTCCGGAAATCGCATTCAGTACTTC
CDR3: CASSGSGNRIQYF

V: TRBV19
size: .
D: .
J: TRBJ2-7
DNA: TGTGCCAGTAGTATAATGGCTTGGGGGTCCCACGAGCAGTACTTC
CDR3: CASSIMAWGSHEQYF

V: TRBV7-3
size: .
D: TRBD2
J: TRBJ2-2
DNA: TGTGCCAGCAGCTCACCCCCAATAGCATGGGGGGGTACCGGGGAGCTGTTTTTT
CDR3: CASSSPPIAWGGTGELFF

V: TRBV28
size: .
D: .
J: TRBJ2-2
DNA: TGTGCCAGCAGTCCAGAACTAGATGGCACCGGGGAGCTGTTTTTT
CDR3: CASSPELDGTGELFF

V: TRBV27
size: .
D: .
J: TRBJ2-3
DNA: TGTGCCAGCAGCCCGTCTTGGGGCACAGATACGCAGTATTTT
CDR3: CASSPSWGTDTQYF

V: TRBV5-8
size: once
D: TRBD1
J: TRBJ2-1
DNA: TGTGCCAGCAGCTTGACAGGGGGCGCAGGGCAGTTCTTC
CDR3: CASSLTGGAGQFF

V: TRBV4-3
size: .
D: .
J: TRBJ2-1
DNA: TGCGCCAGCAGCCAAGAAGGCGGGCACACGTTAAACAATGAGCAGTTCTTC
CDR3: CASSQEGGHTLNNEQFF

V: TRBV25-1
size: .
D: .
J: TRBJ1-1
DNA: TGTGCCAGCAGTAACCGGGTCGAGAACACTGAAGCTTTCTTT
CDR3: CASSNRVENTEAFF

V: TRBV15
size: .
D: .
J: TRBJ2-7
DNA: TGTGCCACCAGTGGACAGTCCTACGAGCAGTACTTC
CDR3: CATSGQSYEQYF

V: TRBV7-3
size: .
D: .
J: TRBJ2-7
DNA: TGTGCCAGCAGCTTAGTAGTGGGTTTGGGGGAGCAGTACTTC
CDR3: CASSLVVGLGEQYF

V: TRBV28
size: .
D: .
J: TRBJ2-6
DNA: TGTGCCAGCAGTTCCCCGATAAGTGTGGGCCTCTCTGGGGCCAACGTCCTGACTTTC
CDR3: CASSSPISVGLSGANVLTF

V: TRBV28
size: .
D: TRBD1
J: TRBJ2-5
DNA: TGTGCCAGCAGTAAACCTCGGACAGGGCAAGAGACCCAGTACTTC
CDR3: CASSKPRTGQETQYF

V: TRBV19
size: .
D: .
J: TRBJ2-7
DNA: TGTGCCAGTAGTAAGGGCACGGGACTCCCCTACGAGCAGTACTTC
CDR3: CASSKGTGLPYEQYF

V: TRBV7-3
size: .
D: .
J: TRBJ2-7
DNA: TGTGCCAGCAGCCGGCCTCGGCACCTTAGCTCCTACGAGCAGTACTTC
CDR3: CASSRPRHLSSYEQYF

V: TRBV28
size: once
D: .
J: TRBJ2-5
DNA: TGTGCCAGCACCGACGCCGGGGCCGAGACCCAGTACTTC
CDR3: CASTDAGAETQYF

V: TRBV2
size: .
D: TRBD2
J: TRBJ2-3
DNA: TGTGCCAGCAGCCCCCGGACTAGCGAGAGGGCAGATACGCAGTATTTT
CDR3: CASSPRTSERADTQYF

V: TRBV5-1
size: .
D: .
J: TRBJ2-7
DNA: TGCGCCAGCAGCGCAAGGGCCGGGGCCTACGAGCAGTACTTC
CDR3: CASSARAGAYEQYF

V: TRBV5-6
size: .
D: .
J: TRBJ1-5
DNA: TGTGCCAGCAGCTTGGGGACAGTTCATCAGCCCCAGCATTTT
CDR3: CASSLGTVHQPQHF

V: TRBV27
size: .
D: TRBD2
J: TRBJ2-7
DNA: TGTGCCAGCAGTTTAGCGGGAGGTTGGTACGAGCAGTACTTC
CDR3: CASSLAGGWYEQYF

V: TRBV11-1
size: .
D: .
J: TRBJ1-4
DNA: TGTGCCAGCAGCTTACTCCGGGCCCGTAATGAAAAACTGTTTTTT
CDR3: CASSLLRARNEKLFF

V: TRBV30
size: .
D: .
J: TRBJ2-5
DNA: TGTGCCTCCCACAGGGACCTACAAGAGACCCAGTACTTC
CDR3: CASHRDLQETQYF

V: TRBV6-4
size: .
D: .
J: TRBJ1-3
DNA: TGTGCCAGCAGCCCAAAAGCGGGGAGCTCTGGAAACACCATATATTTT
CDR3: CASSPKAGSSGNTIYF

V: TRBV6-5
size: few
D: .
J: TRBJ1-2
DNA: TGTGCCAGCAGGACGGGGGTAAGGGATGGCTACACCTTC
CDR3: CASRTGVRDGYTF

V: TRBV4-3
size: .
D: .
J: TRBJ2-7
DNA: TGCGCCAGCAGCCAAGCCGGGGCATACGAGCAGTACTTC
CDR3: CASSQAGAYEQYF

V: TRBV2
size: .
D: .
J: TRBJ2-7
DNA: TGTGCCAGCAGTGACTTCTACGAGCAGTACTTC
CDR3: CASSDFYEQYF

V: TRBV30
size: .
D: TRBD1
J: TRBJ2-7
DNA: TGTGCCTGGAGACCGGGACAGGTGATTTACTTC
CDR3: CAWRPGQVIYF

V: TRBV9
size: .
D: .
J: TRBJ2-3
DNA: TGTGCCAGCAGCGTAGATGGAGCGAGCACAGATACGCAGTATTTT
CDR3: CASSVDGASTDTQYF

V: TRBV6-5
size: .
D: TRBD1
J: TRBJ1-5
DNA: TGTGCCAGCAGTCTCGGACAGGGGGGGAATCAGCCCCAGCATTTT
CDR3: CASSLGQGGNQPQHF

V: TRBV6-4
size: .
D: TRBD1
J: TRBJ2-1
DNA: TGTGCCAGCAGTCCGATCGGAGACAGGGGTTATGAGCAGTTCTTC
CDR3: CASSPIGDRGYEQFF

V: TRBV6-4
size: few
D: TRBD1
J: TRBJ1-6
DNA: TGTGCCAGCAGTGAACGGGACAGTTTTGGATCACCCCTCCACTTT
CDR3: CASSERDSFGSPLHF

V: TRBV13
size: .
D: .
J: TRBJ1-1
DNA: TGTGCCAGCAGCTATCAGGGTGGGAACACTGAAGCTTTCTTT
CDR3: CASSYQGGNTEAFF

V: TRBV5-1
size: .
D: .
J: TRBJ2-1
DNA: TGCGCCAGCAGCTTGTCCCTTGTGAATGAGCAGTTCTTC
CDR3: CASSLSLVNEQFF